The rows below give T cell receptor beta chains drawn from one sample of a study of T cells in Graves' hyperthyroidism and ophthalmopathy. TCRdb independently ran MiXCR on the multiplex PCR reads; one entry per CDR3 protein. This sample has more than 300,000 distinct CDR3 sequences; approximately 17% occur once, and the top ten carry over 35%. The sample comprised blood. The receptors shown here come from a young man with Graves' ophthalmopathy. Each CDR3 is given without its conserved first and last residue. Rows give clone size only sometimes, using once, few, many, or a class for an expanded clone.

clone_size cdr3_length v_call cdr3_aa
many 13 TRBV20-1 SARPPGVTTGELF
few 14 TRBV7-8 ASSSRTLEAKNIQY
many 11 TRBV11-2 ASSPRRVSEAF
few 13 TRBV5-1 ASSLAGTGVEKLF
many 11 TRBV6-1 ASSQATNTEAF
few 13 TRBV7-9 ASSTSTGLREKLF
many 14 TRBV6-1 ASSGAGTGHNSPLH
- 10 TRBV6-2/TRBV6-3 ASSWVDEKLF
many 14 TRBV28 ASSFPRGGSTDTQY
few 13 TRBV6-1 ASTKDRAFQETQY
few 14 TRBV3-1 ASSQGWGTPNQPQH
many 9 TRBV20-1 SAPSNEAWY
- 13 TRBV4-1 ASSQVVGGGNGYT
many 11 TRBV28 ASSLGPGYGYT
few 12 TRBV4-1 ASSQPRRTGELF
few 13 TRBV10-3 AISGTGSYNSPLH
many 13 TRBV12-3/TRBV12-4 ASSETANSYNEQF
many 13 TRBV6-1 ASNRQGGVTDTQY
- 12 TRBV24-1 ATSDRRTYNEQF
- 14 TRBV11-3 ASSRADRGGYNEQF
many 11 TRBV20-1 SVQALAANEQF
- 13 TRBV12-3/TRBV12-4 ASSFDPGRTDTQY